This T cell receptor (beta chain) was captured in a study of T cell changes during pregnancy in multiple sclerosis. CDR1 and CDR2 (germline): SQVTM, ANQGSEA. The J segment lost 4 bases and the V segment lost 3 bases, leaving 10 bases of the junction unmatched. CDR3 length: 16 residues. Clones were read by immunoSEQ multiplex PCR, and TCRdb kept only the in-frame ones, dropping some. Of roughly 40,000 clones listed, roughly 92% are singletons. V gene TRBV29-1 combines with J gene TRBJ1-1; 11 bases match TRBD1. The sequence derives from a female donor with multiple sclerosis, enrolled in a pregnancy study. Sample: peripheral blood, taken before pregnancy. The CDR3 coding sequence is TGCAGCGTTGATCCTGGACAGGGGGCTATCTCCACTGAAGCTTTCTTT. The encoded protein is CSVDPGQGAISTEAFF.